The clone carrying this T cell receptor beta chain turned up a few times. The same CDR3 arises from other DNA sequences in this sample as well. The protocol was immunoSEQ multiplex PCR, while the TCRdb copy is restricted to in-frame clones and leaves out a portion. This sample has 100,000 to 150,000 clones; approximately 89% occur once, and the top ten carry approximately 3.3%. This entry is derived from a study of blood T cell repertoires in COVID-19. Study details: Donors in the United States, Italy and Spain gave samples during acute or convalescent COVID-19.

The germline gives CDR1 LGHDT, CDR2 YNNKEL (reference sequence). Trimming took off 3 bases at V and 4 bases at J, with 7 bases between the two ends. The CDR3 totals 13 residues. The clonotype originates from a woman aged 55-69 years with acute or convalescent COVID-19. The chain joins TRBV3-1 (or the pseudogene TRBV3-2) to TRBJ2-1, with D tentatively TRBD2 (6 bases). The material sequenced was peripheral blood. The CDR3 DNA is TGTGCCAGCAGCCAGGGACTTTACAATGAGCAGTTCTTC. Translating it yields CASSQGLYNEQFF.